This TCR beta chain was captured in a study of blood T cell repertoires in COVID-19. Overall study context: Specimens from acute and convalescent COVID-19 originated in the United States, Italy and Spain. The cDNA or gDNA used as material had been derived from T cells, B-cell-depleted T cells, or PBMCs.

Per the authors' pipeline: For nucleated cells, counts were estimated from reference gene primer amplification. TCRdb's table, derived via immunoSEQ multiplex PCR, lists solely in-frame clones and lacks some. D and trimming were read from the DNA, whereas the V and J calls and clone size are those reported in that table. Here the sample spans 100,000 or so clones, roughly nine tenths being singletons. This CDR3 region has 18 residues. From germline, CDR1 is LNHDA and CDR2 SQIVND (reference sequence). Trimming removed 4 bases at V and 2 bases at J, with 20 bases between. What was sequenced was peripheral blood. The source of this sequence is a man aged 30 to 45 in a cohort sampled during active COVID-19. V and J are TRBV19 and TRBJ2-2; D possibly corresponds to TRBD2 (6 bases). In nucleotides, the CDR3 is TGTGCCAGTAGTAGTCGGAGGGACTCGGGACCAAACACCGGGGAGCTGTTTTTT. Protein sequence: CASSSRRDSGPNTGELFF.